This is a list of T cell receptor beta chains from one sample in a study of T cells after yellow fever vaccination. TCRdb analysed the 5' RACE reads with MiXCR anew, one entry per CDR3 protein. The repertoire holds 400,000 or so distinct CDR3 sequences, with around 19% as singletons. The specimen comprised PBMCs, sampled before the yellow fever booster vaccination. The origin of the receptors is a man aged 18 to 35 who received the YFV17D yellow fever vaccine. CDR3s include the opening cysteine and the closing phenylalanine or tryptophan. D genes are given only for firm matches. Size is stated for part of the rows, as once, few or many counts, or as a class when the clone is expanded.

abundance,v_gene,d_gene,j_gene,CDR3nt,CDR3aa
.,TRBV6-2/TRBV6-3,.,TRBJ1-3,TGTGCCAGCAGTCGCCCCACGGGAAACACCATATATTTT,CASSRPTGNTIYF
.,TRBV6-2/TRBV6-3,.,TRBJ1-6,TGTGCCAGCAGTTACGGGGGGCTTAATTCACCCCTCCACTTT,CASSYGGLNSPLHF
few,TRBV29-1,.,TRBJ2-5,TGCAGCGTTGGCCGACAGGCGGAGACCCAGTACTTC,CSVGRQAETQYF
many,TRBV2,TRBD1,TRBJ1-2,TGTGCCAGCAGACCGACAGGGCGGACCGGCTACACCTTC,CASRPTGRTGYTF
few,TRBV6-6,.,TRBJ2-7,TGTGCCAGCAGTTACGGGCCCCCTACCTACGAGCAGTACTTC,CASSYGPPTYEQYF
.,TRBV20-1,TRBD1,TRBJ1-1,TGCAGTGCCCTAGAGAACAGGGGGTTACAGGAAGCTTTCTTT,CSALENRGLQEAFF
.,TRBV5-5,.,TRBJ2-5,TGTGCCAGCAGCTTGAAGAGAGCCTACCAAGAGACCCAGTACTTC,CASSLKRAYQETQYF
once,TRBV7-2,TRBD2,TRBJ2-3,TGTGCCAGCAGAACGAGCGGGAGGGGAGATACGCAGTATTTT,CASRTSGRGDTQYF
few,TRBV4-2,TRBD1,TRBJ2-2,TGTGCCAGCAGCGATCCAGGGACAGGGGGGACCGGGGAGCTGTTTTTT,CASSDPGTGGTGELFF
few,TRBV14,.,TRBJ1-2,TGTGCCAGCAGTCTGGGGACGGGGTCTGGCTATGGCTACACCTTC,CASSLGTGSGYGYTF
few,TRBV5-4,.,TRBJ2-3,TGTGCCAGCAGCTTGGTTTACGGGCAGCACTATAGCACAGATACGCAGTATTTT,CASSLVYGQHYSTDTQYF
few,TRBV19,.,TRBJ1-4,TGTGCCAGTAGTATCCCGTTTTCCGAAAAACTGTTTTTT,CASSIPFSEKLFF
.,TRBV6-1,.,TRBJ2-1,TGTGCCAGCGCGCTTAGCGCGAGCTCCTACAATGAGCAGTTCTTC,CASALSASSYNEQFF
few,TRBV24-1,.,TRBJ2-2,TGTGCCACCAGTGATCCGGGACTGGGGAACACCGGGGAGCTGTTTTTT,CATSDPGLGNTGELFF
few,TRBV5-5,.,TRBJ2-1,TGTGCCAGCAGCTTGGGGGGCCGGGACACCATATACAATGAGCAGTTCTTC,CASSLGGRDTIYNEQFF
.,TRBV5-1,TRBD2,TRBJ2-1,TGCGCCAGCAGCTTTGGCCGAGGCGGGGGGGCCTACAATGAGCAGTTCTTC,CASSFGRGGGAYNEQFF
.,TRBV5-1,.,TRBJ1-1,TGCGCCAGCATGGTCGGTCAGAACACTGAAGCTTTCTTT,CASMVGQNTEAFF
.,TRBV4-3,.,TRBJ2-1,TGCGCCAGCAGCCAGAACCCCGAGAGCTCCTACAATGAGCAGTTCTTC,CASSQNPESSYNEQFF
.,TRBV9,TRBD2,TRBJ2-5,TGTGCCAGCAGCGTCAGCGGGGGGGAGACCCAGTACTTC,CASSVSGGETQYF
few,TRBV20-1,.,TRBJ1-3,TGCAGTGCTAGGACGGCTGGAAACACCATATATTTT,CSARTAGNTIYF
.,TRBV7-2,.,TRBJ2-3,TGTGCCAGCAGCTCCCCAGGGGGGAGGGCAGATACGCAGTATTTT,CASSSPGGRADTQYF
few,TRBV20-1,.,TRBJ2-5,TGCAGTGCTAGAGATGAGATGGAGGAGACCCAGTACTTC,CSARDEMEETQYF
few,TRBV12-3/TRBV12-4,.,TRBJ2-3,TGTGCCAGCAGTTTAATTGGTCGACAGCTCACAGATACGCAGTATTTT,CASSLIGRQLTDTQYF